Below, 26 T cell receptor beta chains from the same sample are listed, as sequenced in a study of blood T cell repertoires in COVID-19. Profiled with immunoSEQ multiplex PCR; TCRdb holds only in-frame clones, not every one. The sample holds over 200,000 clones; roughly 84% are singletons and the top ten take about a sixth. The specimen sequenced was peripheral blood. All receptors come from a woman aged 80 or over with active or convalescent COVID-19.

The chain carries TRBV11-2 and TRBJ2-3; 7 bases line up with TRBD1. J lost 7 bases, V lost 5 bases, and 6 bases had no gene match. CDR3 length equals 13 residues. The germline CDR1 and CDR2 sequences are SGHAT and FQNNGV. CDR3 in amino acids: CASSPNRGNTQYF. The CDR3 DNA reads TGTGCCAGCAGCCCCAACAGGGGTAATACGCAGTATTTT.

The genes are TRBV18 and TRBJ1-1; D is uncertain. V shed 4 bases and J shed 4 bases, with 10 bases lying between them. The germline V gene encodes CDR1 KGHSH and CDR2 LQKENI. The CDR3 is 13 amino acids. Here the CDR3 DNA reads TGTGCCAGCTCACGTGAAGAGGGCACTGAAGCTTTCTTT. This encodes CASSREEGTEAFF. The full variable domain, rest sourced from reference TRBV18 and TRBJ1-1, is NAGVMQNPRHLVRRRGQEARLRCSPMKGHSHVYWYRQLPEEGLKFMVYLQKENIIDESGMPKERFSAEFPKEGPSILRIQQVVRGDSAAYFCASSREEGTEAFFGQGTRLTVV.

This clone was seen once. The rearrangement links TRBV3-1 (or the pseudogene TRBV3-2) to TRBJ2-7, with TRBD2 matching over 7 bases. This CDR3 comprises 20 residues. Germline CDR1 reads LGHDT; CDR2 reads YNNKEL (reference sequence). After removal of 1 base from V and 3 bases from J, the junction contained 21 bases not matched to a gene. CDR3 DNA sequence: TGTGCCAGCAGCCAAGTAGCCGCTCATCGCGAGCGGGATGACGTCTACGAGCAGTACTTC. Amino acid sequence: CASSQVAAHRERDDVYEQYF.

The genes are TRBV7-2 and TRBJ1-1; weak D call: TRBD1 (6 bases). Germline-derived CDR1 and CDR2 are SGHTA and FQGNSA. Trimming removed 5 bases from V and 4 bases from J, with 17 bases in between. The CDR3 length is 15 residues. The CDR3 sequence is CASSPTGGGVTEAFF. In nucleotides, the CDR3 is TGTGCCAGCAGCCCAACGGGAGGGGGTGTCACTGAAGCTTTCTTT.

The rearrangement links TRBV27 to TRBJ2-7; 14 bases are a match to TRBD2. CDR1 is MNHEY and CDR2 is SMNVEV in the germline V gene (reference sequence). This CDR3 region has 17 residues. Unmatched junction bases numbered 8, after V lost 6 bases and J lost 1 base. The CDR3: CASSTGTSGSKSYEQYF. Written as DNA, the CDR3 is TGTGCCAGCAGCACCGGGACTAGCGGGAGCAAATCCTACGAGCAGTACTTC.

The chain has TRBV12-5 and TRBJ1-5, with a tentative D call TRBD1 (6 bases). The CDR3 runs to 13 residues. Looked up from germline, CDR1 is LGHNT and CDR2 is FRNRAP. V was trimmed by 6 bases and J by 4 bases, leaving 10 bases between them. In DNA, the CDR3 is TGTGCTAGTGGCCCCACAGGGAATCAGCCCCAGCATTTT. This sequence encodes CASGPTGNQPQHF.

The chain couples TRBV9 to TRBJ2-7; 11 bases are shared with TRBD2. The CDR3 covers 16 residues. The V gene's germline CDR1 is SGDLS and CDR2 YYNGEE. V trimming: 0 bases; J trimming: 4 bases; junction bases outside the gene matches: 6. The CDR3 region is CASSVGGTSGRYEQYF. The CDR3 bases are TGTGCCAGCAGCGTAGGAGGGACTAGCGGACGTTACGAGCAGTACTTC.

The genes are TRBV5-1 and TRBJ1-4; 9 nucleotides align to TRBD1. The CDR3 sequence is 15 residues long. The trim removed 6 bases at V and 4 bases at J, leaving 7 bases unmatched. Germline lookup yields CDR1 SGHRS and CDR2 YFSETQ. Written as DNA, the CDR3 is TGCGCCAGCACCCGGGACAGGGACCATAATGAAAAACTGTTTTTT. Translated: CASTRDRDHNEKLFF.

This sequence joins TRBV29-1 and TRBJ1-1, with TRBD1 identical over 7 bases. J was trimmed by 4 bases and V by 5 bases; bases with no gene match: 4. This CDR3 has 12 amino acids. The germline gives CDR1 SQVTM, CDR2 ANQGSEA. As DNA, the CDR3 is TGCAGCGTTTCTAGGGGGCCCACTGAAGCTTTCTTT. Translation: CSVSRGPTEAFF.

V gene TRBV6-2 or TRBV6-3 combines with J gene TRBJ2-2; unclear D gene. The V end lost 1 base, the J end lost 9 bases, and 3 bases lay between the germline ends. Germline V gene data show CDR1 as MNHEY and CDR2 as SVGEGT. The CDR3 consists of 11 residues. The CDR3 loop reads CASSYFRELFF. CDR3 nucleotides: TGTGCCAGCAGTTACTTCAGGGAGCTGTTTTTT.

This clone was detected once. This rearrangement joins TRBV27 to TRBJ1-4, with D unresolved. The CDR3 runs to 17 residues. Per the germline V gene, CDR1 is MNHEY and CDR2 is SMNVEV (reference sequence). Trimming cost V 6 bases and J 2 bases, with 19 bases left between them. CDR3 amino acids: CASSPKARLWTNEKLFF. CDR3 nucleotides: TGTGCCAGCAGCCCGAAGGCCAGGTTGTGGACTAATGAAAAACTGTTTTTT.

This clone has just a few counts. The rearrangement links TRBV5-5 to TRBJ2-7; D remains ambiguous. The CDR3 runs 11 residues. Trimming shortened V by 4 bases and J by 6 bases, and 8 bases separated the two germline ends. Germline V gene data show CDR1 as SGHKS and CDR2 as YYEKEE (reference sequence). For the CDR3, the DNA is TGTGCCAGCAGCCGCCTCGGCGAGCAGTACTTC. This gives the protein CASSRLGEQYF.

The chain has TRBV20-1 and TRBJ2-1; a possible D gene is TRBD2 (5 bases). Trimming pared 6 bases from V and 8 bases from J, leaving 11 bases between. The CDR3 has 11 amino acids. CDR1 and CDR2 from the germline V gene are DFQATT and SNEGSKA (reference sequence). The CDR3 here is CSATSHDEQFF. CDR3 in DNA: TGCAGTGCAACTAGTCACGATGAGCAGTTCTTC.

The rearrangement joins TRBV18 to TRBJ1-1; D not resolved. The CDR3 has 14 amino acids. Trimming removed 0 bases from V and 5 bases from J, with 10 bases in between. Germline loops: CDR1 KGHSH, CDR2 LQKENI. CDR3 loop: CASSPPGSGTEAFF. The CDR3 DNA sequence: TGTGCCAGCTCACCACCAGGGTCGGGGACTGAAGCTTTCTTT. Looking up the rest from reference TRBV18 and TRBJ1-1 gives the full variable domain: NAGVMQNPRHLVRRRGQEARLRCSPMKGHSHVYWYRQLPEEGLKFMVYLQKENIIDESGMPKERFSAEFPKEGPSILRIQQVVRGDSAAYFCASSPPGSGTEAFFGQGTRLTVV.

This chain links TRBV6-1 with TRBJ1-4, with 7 bases fitting TRBD1. This CDR3 is built from 17 residues. Germline trimming cut 1 base from V and 2 bases from J; bases unmatched to any gene: 7. Germline-derived CDR1 and CDR2 are MNHNS and SASEGT. The CDR3 here is CASSEGGRGLTNEKLFF. The CDR3 nucleotides are TGTGCCAGCAGTGAAGGGGGAAGGGGGCTGACTAATGAAAAACTGTTTTTT.

The rearrangement uses TRBV19 and TRBJ1-1; D call uncertain. Deletions cut 6 bases from V and 1 base from J, with 12 bases between. The CDR3 has 14 amino acids. The V gene's germline CDR1 is LNHDA and CDR2 SQIVND (reference sequence). CDR3 in amino acids: CASRPGERNTEAFF. The CDR3 DNA sequence: TGTGCCAGTAGGCCCGGTGAGAGGAACACTGAAGCTTTCTTT.

The J gene is TRBJ1-6, the V gene TRBV27; 7 nucleotides agree with TRBD1. With V trimmed by 6 bases and J by 7 bases, 6 bases remained unmatched. From germline, CDR1 is MNHEY and CDR2 SMNVEV (reference sequence). The CDR3 contains 14 residues. CDR3 nucleotides: TGTGCCAGCAGCCTAACAGGGGTGAATTCACCCCTCCACTTT. It specifies CASSLTGVNSPLHF.

The rearrangement joins TRBV12-1 to TRBJ2-7; TRBD2, the table's D call, was not compared with the DNA. TRBV12-1 is reported as a pseudogene. This CDR3 region has 12 residues. The CDR3 sequence: CASSPKVVLSEF. CDR3 sequence (DNA): TGTGCCAGCAGCCCCAAGGTGGTCCTTTCGGAGTTC.

This chain connects TRBV4-1 to TRBJ2-7; D is possibly TRBD1 (6 bases). V was shortened by 4 bases and J by 0 bases, with 16 bases between the two germline ends. Germline loops: CDR1 MGHRA, CDR2 YSYEKL. The CDR3 has 16 amino acids. The DNA of the CDR3 is TGCGCCAGCAGCCCTCAAGCGGTGACAGGCTCCTACGAGCAGTACTTC. It translates to CASSPQAVTGSYEQYF.

The V and J genes are TRBV28 and TRBJ1-5; D is possibly TRBD1 (6 bases). The V and J ends lost 3 bases and 5 bases respectively, with 14 bases between them. This CDR3 region has 15 residues. Germline CDR1 reads MDHEN; CDR2 reads SYDVKM. CDR3 residues: CASSLGAGRDQPQHF. The CDR3 DNA follows: TGTGCCAGCAGTTTGGGGGCAGGTAGGGATCAGCCCCAGCATTTT.

The chain uses TRBV5-1 and TRBJ1-5; D gene ambiguous. Trimming removed 3 bases at V and 4 bases at J, with 14 bases between. CDR3 length equals 15 residues. Per the germline V gene, CDR1 is SGHRS and CDR2 is YFSETQ. The CDR3 DNA sequence: TGCGCCAGCAGCTGGGGAGGTCAAGAAAATCAGCCCCAGCATTTT. Its translation is CASSWGGQENQPQHF.

This rearrangement joins TRBV11-3 to TRBJ2-3; D might be TRBD2 (6 bases). The CDR3 totals 15 residues. Germline CDR1 SGHNT, CDR2 YENEEA. Trimming pared 1 base from V and 2 bases from J, leaving 10 bases between. The CDR3 is CASSLVWGVTDTQYF. In DNA form, the CDR3 reads TGTGCCAGCAGCTTAGTCTGGGGGGTCACAGATACGCAGTATTTT.

V is TRBV3-1 (or the pseudogene TRBV3-2) and J is TRBJ2-3; 14 bases align to TRBD2. This CDR3 is 15 amino acids long. CDR1 is LGHDT and CDR2 is YNNKEL in the germline V gene (reference sequence). Trimming took 4 bases from V and 4 from J; bases not matched to a gene: 1. CDR3 in DNA: TGTGCCAGCAGCCCGGGACTAGCGGGGGCAGATACGCAGTATTTT. This translates into CASSPGLAGADTQYF.

This clone appeared a single time. The CDR3 loop is CASSFVPGETQYF. The CDR3 bases are TGCGCCAGCAGCTTCGTGCCGGGGGAGACCCAGTACTTC. This chain joins TRBV5-1 and TRBJ2-5; possibly TRBD2 for D (5 bases). Trimming pared 2 bases from V and 5 bases from J, leaving 10 bases between. Germline CDR1 and CDR2: SGHRS and YFSETQ. The CDR3 is made up of 13 amino acids.

This CDR3 is CANGTGPSGNTIYF. In DNA form, the CDR3 reads TGCGCCAACGGAACAGGGCCCTCTGGAAACACCATATATTTT. The chain combines TRBV10-1 with TRBJ1-3, with D perhaps TRBD1 (6 bases). Germline loops: CDR1 WNHNN, CDR2 SYGVQD (reference sequence). The V gene lost 10 bases and the J gene lost 0 bases, with 13 bases spanning the gap. The CDR3 consists of 14 residues.

V gene TRBV29-1 combines with J gene TRBJ1-5; 8 bases are shared with TRBD1. Germline CDR1 is SQVTM and CDR2 is ANQGSEA. V dropped 8 bases and J dropped 4; count of bases not matched to a gene: 4. This CDR3 has 12 amino acids. The CDR3 here is CSTGGGNQPQHF. The DNA for the CDR3 is TGCAGCACAGGGGGGGGGAATCAGCCCCAGCATTTT.